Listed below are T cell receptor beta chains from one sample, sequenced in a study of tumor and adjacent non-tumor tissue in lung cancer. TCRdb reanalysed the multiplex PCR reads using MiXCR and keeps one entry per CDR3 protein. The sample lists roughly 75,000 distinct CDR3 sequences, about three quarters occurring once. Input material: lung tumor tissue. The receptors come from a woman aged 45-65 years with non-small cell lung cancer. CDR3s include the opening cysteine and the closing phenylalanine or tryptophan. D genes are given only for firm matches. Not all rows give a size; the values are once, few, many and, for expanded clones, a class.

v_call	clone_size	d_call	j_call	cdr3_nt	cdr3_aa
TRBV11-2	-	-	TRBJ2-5	TGTGTCAGCAGCTCGTCCGGGAAAGGAGGCGAGACCCAGTACTTC	CVSSSSGKGGETQYF
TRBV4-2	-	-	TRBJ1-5	TGTGCCAGCAGCCAAGACCACACTAGCAATCAGTCTCAGCATTTT	CASSQDHTSNQSQHF
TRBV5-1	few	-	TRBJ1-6	TGCGCCAGCAGCTTGGACGGTTCTACAGATAATTCACCCCTCCACTTT	CASSLDGSTDNSPLHF
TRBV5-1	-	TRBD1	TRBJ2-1	TGCGCCAGCAGCTCGAGGGGACAGGGAACCTACAATGAACAGTCCTTC	CASSSRGQGTYNEQSF
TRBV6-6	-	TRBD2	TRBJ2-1	TGTGCCAGCAGATACTCGAATCCTAGCGGGCAGTACAATGAGCAATTCTTC	CASRYSNPSGQYNEQFF
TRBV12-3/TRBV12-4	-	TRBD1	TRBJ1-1	TGTGCCAGCAGGTACAGGGGGATCGACACTGAAGCTCTCTTT	CASRYRGIDTEALF
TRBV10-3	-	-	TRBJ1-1	TGTACCATCAGAGAGTCGTCCAGGGAGAACATTGAAGCTTTCTTT	CTIRESSRENIEAFF
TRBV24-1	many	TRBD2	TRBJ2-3	TGTGCCACCAGTGACACCGCGGCTAGCGGGGTCGGCACAGATACGCAGTATTTT	CATSDTAASGVGTDTQYF
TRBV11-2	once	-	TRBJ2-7	TGTGCCAGTAACATACTAGGTCGCGAGCAGTACTTC	CASNILGREQYF
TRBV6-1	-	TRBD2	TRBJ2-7	TGTGCCAGCAGTGAATTACTGGAAGGGCGGGAGAGCCTCCCCTCCTTCGAGCAGTACTTC	CASSELLEGRESLPSFEQYF
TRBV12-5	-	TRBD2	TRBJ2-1	TGTGCTAGTGGTTTGACGCTAGCGGGGGGTAGTGAGCAGTTCTTC	CASGLTLAGGSEQFF
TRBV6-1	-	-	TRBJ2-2	TGTGCCAGCAGCCCCGGCATAGTCACCGGGGAGCTGTCTTTT	CASSPGIVTGELSF
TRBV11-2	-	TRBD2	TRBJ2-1	TGTACCAGCAGCTTGGATTTTTCCTTAGCGGGAGGGGAGCAGTTCTTC	CTSSLDFSLAGGEQFF
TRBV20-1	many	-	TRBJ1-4	TGCAGTGCTAGAGATGGGAGCAGGAGTACTGAAAAACTGTTTTTT	CSARDGSRSTEKLFF
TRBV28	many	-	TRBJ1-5	TGTGCCAGCAGCATTGGGGACTTGCAGGGCGGTCAGCCCCAGCATTTT	CASSIGDLQGGQPQHF
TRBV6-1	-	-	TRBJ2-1	TGTGGCAGCAGTGAAGCCCAGGTCATGTACAATGAGCAGTTCTTC	CGSSEAQVMYNEQFF
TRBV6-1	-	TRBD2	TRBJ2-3	TGTGTCAGCACTGAACTAGCGGGAGGCACGGATACGCAGTATTTT	CVSTELAGGTDTQYF
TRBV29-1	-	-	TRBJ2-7	TGCGGCGTGGAAGCGCAGAGCTACGAGCAGTGCTTC	CGVEAQSYEQCF
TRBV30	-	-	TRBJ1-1	-	CAWGAGTGVTEAFF